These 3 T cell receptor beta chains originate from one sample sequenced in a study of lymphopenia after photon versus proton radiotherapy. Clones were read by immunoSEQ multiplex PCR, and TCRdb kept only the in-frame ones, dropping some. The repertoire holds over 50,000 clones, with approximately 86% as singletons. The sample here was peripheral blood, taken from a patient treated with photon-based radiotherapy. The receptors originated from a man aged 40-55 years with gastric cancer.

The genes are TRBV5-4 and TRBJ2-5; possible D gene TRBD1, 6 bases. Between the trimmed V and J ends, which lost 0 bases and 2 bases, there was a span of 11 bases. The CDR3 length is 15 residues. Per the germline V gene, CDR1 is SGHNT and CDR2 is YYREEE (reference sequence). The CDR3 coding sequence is TGTGCCAGCAGCTTGGGGGGGCCGGGTCAAGAGACCCAGTACTTC. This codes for CASSLGGPGQETQYF.

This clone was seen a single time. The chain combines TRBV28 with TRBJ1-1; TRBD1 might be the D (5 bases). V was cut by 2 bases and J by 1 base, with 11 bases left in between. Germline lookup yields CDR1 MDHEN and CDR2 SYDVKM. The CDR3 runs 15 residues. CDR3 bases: TGTGCCAGCAGTTTACAGGGTCTCCCGAACACTGAAGCTTTCTTT. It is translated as CASSLQGLPNTEAFF.

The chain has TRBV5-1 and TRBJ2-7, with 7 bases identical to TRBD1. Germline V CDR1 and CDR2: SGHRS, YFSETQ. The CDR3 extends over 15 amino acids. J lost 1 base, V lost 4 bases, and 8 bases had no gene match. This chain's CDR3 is CASSPRQGRSYEQYF. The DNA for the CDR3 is TGCGCCAGCAGCCCAAGACAGGGTCGGTCCTACGAGCAGTACTTC.